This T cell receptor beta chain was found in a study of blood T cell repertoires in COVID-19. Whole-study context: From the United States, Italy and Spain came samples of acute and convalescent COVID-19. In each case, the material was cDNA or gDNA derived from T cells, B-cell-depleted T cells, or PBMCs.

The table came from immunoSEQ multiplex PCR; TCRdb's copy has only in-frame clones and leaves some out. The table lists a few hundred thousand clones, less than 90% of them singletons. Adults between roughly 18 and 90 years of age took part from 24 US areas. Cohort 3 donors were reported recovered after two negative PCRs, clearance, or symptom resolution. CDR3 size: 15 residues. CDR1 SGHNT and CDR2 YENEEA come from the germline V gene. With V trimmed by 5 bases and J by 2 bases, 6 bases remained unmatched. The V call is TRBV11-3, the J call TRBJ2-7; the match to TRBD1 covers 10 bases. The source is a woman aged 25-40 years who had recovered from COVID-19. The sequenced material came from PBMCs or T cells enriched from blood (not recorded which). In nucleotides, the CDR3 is TGTGCCAGCAGCCCAGGGGGACAGGGGACCTACGAGCAGTACTTC. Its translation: CASSPGGQGTYEQYF.